These T cell receptor beta chains were read from a single sample in a study of cytomegalovirus exposure and HLA in healthy donors. Data came from immunoSEQ multiplex PCR; TCRdb stores just in-frame clones and leaves some out. The sample records 150,000 to 200,000 clones, approximately 80% being singletons. Sequencing used PBMCs. The receptors come from a woman in her 40s in good health and CMV-seropositive. Each CDR3 is given with its conserved first and last residue.

TRBJ1-2	TRBV4-3	CASSQDAYRVALYYGYTF
TRBJ2-1	TRBV9	CASSPRTGGSYNEQFF
TRBJ1-2	TRBV5-4	CASSITGEGYTF
TRBJ1-3	TRBV6-6	CASSYGQAIGGNTIYF
TRBJ2-7	TRBV7-9	CASSLAPSSYEQYF
TRBJ2-5	TRBV2	CASKKTGGGETQYF
TRBJ2-2	TRBV10-3	CAISESRDSGELFF
TRBJ2-5	TRBV30	CAWSKQGETQYF
TRBJ2-3	TRBV7-2	CASSPRGGGGASSTDTQYF
TRBJ2-2	TRBV4-1	CAFRDTNTGELFF
TRBJ2-7	TRBV6-5	CASRRSATGPYEQYF
TRBJ2-7	TRBV30	CAWTVRPRYEQYF
TRBJ2-7	TRBV4-2	CASSQTQGNEQYF
TRBJ2-3	TRBV27	CASSFTAGDTDTQYF
TRBJ1-4	TRBV18	CASSPLSPGSNEKLFF
TRBJ2-5	TRBV2	CASSVGGGQETQYF
TRBJ2-7	TRBV19	CASSPDGNSYEQYF
TRBJ2-7	TRBV27	CASSPERGGRAYEQYF
TRBJ1-3	TRBV19	CASTRDGNTIYF
TRBJ1-3	TRBV15	CATSRDKRTGGNTIYF
TRBJ2-5	TRBV5-1	CASSSLGGAETQYF
TRBJ2-7	TRBV29-1	CSVAKTGGDFSEQYF
TRBJ1-3	TRBV5-4	CASSLGGASGNTIYF
TRBJ1-2	TRBV7-2	CASSLRQGVNYGYTF
TRBJ2-5	TRBV4-2	CASSQDFGLAETQYF
TRBJ2-7	TRBV2	CASTGTGGYEQYF
TRBJ2-7	TRBV7-9	CSSSLGQGEQSEQYF
TRBJ2-2	TRBV28	CASSLWGEGAGELFF
TRBJ2-1	TRBV28	CASSLAGGSYNEQFF
TRBJ1-2	TRBV29-1	CSALQGSSAGYTF
TRBJ2-2	TRBV5-5	CASSLIPAGGTGELFF
TRBJ1-1	TRBV7-9	CASSFGGSDTEAFF
TRBJ1-2	TRBV19	CASKGQMNYGYTF
TRBJ2-7	TRBV4-3	CASRPSGRSYEQYF
TRBJ2-2	TRBV6-5	CASTWSGTNTGELFF
TRBJ2-1	TRBV10-1	CASSAGLAGGNEQFF
TRBJ2-7	TRBV7-9	CASTPGQGMWEQYF
TRBJ2-7	TRBV7-9	CASRLAGEGDEQYF
TRBJ2-7	TRBV19	CASSSGSFYEQYF
TRBJ2-1	TRBV5-4	CASSLGLSQFF
TRBJ1-2	TRBV27	CASSQYQGHGGYTF
TRBJ2-7	TRBV5-6	CASSSRPYEQYF
TRBJ1-1	TRBV9	CASSVIATNTEAFF
TRBJ2-1	TRBV7-2	CASSSLAGEQFF
TRBJ2-3	TRBV5-1	CASSLGSRTDTQYF
TRBJ1-1	TRBV18	CASSPRTGGVTEAFF
TRBJ1-1	TRBV29-1	CSVVRSNTEAFF
TRBJ1-2	TRBV6-5	CASSRTGQAYGYTF
TRBJ2-2	TRBV7-2	CASSLVGTRGTGELFF
TRBJ2-3	TRBV25-1	CASSAVDTQYF
TRBJ2-5	TRBV27	CASSPVRTGVPRQETQYF
TRBJ2-2	TRBV5-6	CASSLGRSVGELFF
TRBJ2-2	TRBV30	CAWSDGTSAWELFF
TRBJ1-4	TRBV19	CASTADSLSVKLFF
TRBJ2-3	TRBV7-9	CASSLASGDTQYF
TRBJ1-1	TRBV18	CASSPGAGANTEAFF